The 14 T cell receptor beta chains below were found in one sample sequenced in a study of cytomegalovirus exposure and HLA in healthy donors. 13 Jbeta primers and 60 Vbeta primers were used for the PCR. The table came from immunoSEQ multiplex PCR; TCRdb's copy has only in-frame clones and leaves some out. The profile covers 150,000 to 200,000 clones, with roughly 85% appearing a single time and more than 13% taken by the ten largest. Sequenced: PBMCs. The receptors stem from a man in his fifties or sixties in good health and CMV-seropositive.

The DNA of the CDR3 is TGTGCCAGCAGCTTAAAGGATACAGGGTTCACTGAAGCTTTCTTT. Residues: CASSLKDTGFTEAFF. This chain joins TRBV7-9 and TRBJ1-1, with a weak D call TRBD1 (6 bases). V lost 2 bases and J lost 4, with 14 bases in between. The CDR3 is made up of 15 amino acids. Germline V lookup: CDR1 SEHNR, CDR2 FQNEAQ (reference sequence).

The rearrangement links TRBV7-3 to TRBJ2-5; TRBD2 aligns across 7 bases. The CDR3 is 14 residues long. Per the germline V gene, CDR1 is SGHTA and CDR2 is FQGTGA. With V trimmed by 4 bases and J by 8 bases, 10 bases remained unmatched. The CDR3, as DNA: TGTGCCAGCAGCTGGGATCACGGCGGGGGTACCCAGTACTTC. Its translation: CASSWDHGGGTQYF.

This clone was seen once. V and J are TRBV5-4 and TRBJ2-5; 7 bases match TRBD1. The V gene's germline CDR1 is SGHNT and CDR2 YYREEE (reference sequence). J gave up 0 bases and V 3 bases, and 8 bases lay outside the gene matches. The length of the CDR3 is 16 residues. The CDR3 region has the DNA TGTGCCAGCAGCTGGGGGACAGAAAAGTACCAAGAGACCCAGTACTTC. It translates to CASSWGTEKYQETQYF.

This clone was observed a single time. The chain is built from TRBV11-2 and TRBJ1-1; D is possibly TRBD1 (5 bases). Germline CDR1 and CDR2: SGHAT and FQNNGV. Deletions cut 1 base from V and 0 bases from J, with 6 bases between. This CDR3 contains 14 residues. CDR3 coding DNA: TGTGCCAGCAGCTTAGCGACAGTGAACACTGAAGCTTTCTTT. Amino acids: CASSLATVNTEAFF.

This clone came up once. The V gene is TRBV27, the J gene TRBJ1-6; TRBD1 might be the D (5 bases). The CDR3 consists of 14 residues. The ends were cut back, 3 bases at V and 10 bases at J, with 13 bases in the middle. Looked up from germline, CDR1 is MNHEY and CDR2 is SMNVEV (reference sequence). CDR3 sequence: CASSFTGIGSPLHF. The CDR3 nucleotides are TGTGCCAGCAGTTTTACAGGCATCGGGTCACCCCTCCACTTT.

A few counts support this clone. This chain links TRBV6-1 with TRBJ2-6; D is unresolved. This CDR3 region has 14 residues. Germline V gene lookup returns CDR1 MNHNS and CDR2 SASEGT. Trimming stripped 2 bases from V and 1 base from J, with 3 bases between. CDR3 amino acids: CASSELSGANVLTF. Here the CDR3 DNA reads TGTGCCAGCAGTGAACTATCTGGGGCCAACGTCCTGACTTTC.

The CDR3 sequence is CASSILSGSGETQYF. The CDR3 DNA follows: TGTGCCAGTAGTATTTTAAGCGGGTCTGGGGAGACCCAGTACTTC. The J gene is TRBJ2-5, the V gene TRBV19, with D maybe TRBD2 (6 bases). V was pared by 3 bases and J by 5 bases, with 16 bases between. The CDR3 consists of 15 residues. Looked up from germline, CDR1 is LNHDA and CDR2 is SQIVND (reference sequence).

The V and J genes are TRBV5-4 and TRBJ1-6, with D possibly being TRBD1 (6 bases). The CDR3 consists of 12 residues. Germline CDR1 SGHNT, CDR2 YYREEE (reference sequence). The CDR3 DNA sequence: TGTGCGTCGGGGGGCGGGAGTTCACCCCTCCACTTT. Its translation: CASGGGSSPLHF.

The rearrangement joins TRBV7-2 to TRBJ1-2; TRBD1 might be the D (5 bases). The CDR3 covers 12 residues. The germline V and J ends were trimmed by 7 bases and 12 bases, with 18 bases remaining between them. Germline assignment: CDR1 SGHTA and CDR2 FQGNSA. In DNA, the CDR3 is TGTGCCAGCACCCGGCCGGGGGGAATGAACACCTTC. This encodes CASTRPGGMNTF.

The chain has TRBV5-1 and TRBJ2-3; 12 nucleotides align to TRBD2. The CDR3 consists of 16 residues. Germline CDR1 and CDR2: SGHRS and YFSETQ. The V gene end was trimmed by 4 bases and the J gene end by 6 bases; junction bases not matched to a gene: 9. In nucleotides, the CDR3 is TGCGCCAGCAGCCCCGCTAGCGGGGGGGCTTCGGATACGCAGTATTTT. The encoded protein is CASSPASGGASDTQYF.

The V call is TRBV27, the J call TRBJ2-3; 10 nucleotides align to TRBD2. The V segment lost 4 bases and the J segment 3 bases; nucleotides outside the gene matches: 4. Germline CDR1 and CDR2: MNHEY and SMNVEV (reference sequence). The CDR3 is made up of 15 amino acids. Written as DNA, the CDR3 is TGTGCCAGCAGTTATAGCGGGGGGTCGACAGATACGCAGTATTTT. This encodes CASSYSGGSTDTQYF.

The chain joins TRBV6-6 to TRBJ2-1; D remains ambiguous. This CDR3 contains 12 residues. V was trimmed by 11 bases and J by 6 bases, leaving 14 bases between them. From germline, CDR1 is MNHNY and CDR2 SVGAGI (reference sequence). The CDR3 bases are TGTGCCGTTCATAGTGCGGCCAATGAGCAGTTCTTC. Protein product: CAVHSAANEQFF.

The chain is built from TRBV18 and TRBJ2-5; no reliable D call. This CDR3 region has 13 residues. Deletions cut 0 bases from V and 5 bases from J, with 7 bases between. The V gene's germline CDR1 is KGHSH and CDR2 LQKENI. CDR3 nucleotides: TGTGCCAGCTCACCACCTGTCGGGGAGACCCAGTACTTC. It encodes CASSPPVGETQYF.

The DNA for the CDR3 is TGCGCCAGCAGCTTGGGGACAACAAACGAGCAGTACGTC. It yields the protein CASSLGTTNEQYV. V usage is TRBV5-1 and J usage is TRBJ2-7; D is possibly TRBD1 (5 bases). V was trimmed by 0 bases and J by 5 bases, leaving 9 bases between them. Germline lookup yields CDR1 SGHRS and CDR2 YFSETQ. The CDR3 loop spans 13 amino acids.